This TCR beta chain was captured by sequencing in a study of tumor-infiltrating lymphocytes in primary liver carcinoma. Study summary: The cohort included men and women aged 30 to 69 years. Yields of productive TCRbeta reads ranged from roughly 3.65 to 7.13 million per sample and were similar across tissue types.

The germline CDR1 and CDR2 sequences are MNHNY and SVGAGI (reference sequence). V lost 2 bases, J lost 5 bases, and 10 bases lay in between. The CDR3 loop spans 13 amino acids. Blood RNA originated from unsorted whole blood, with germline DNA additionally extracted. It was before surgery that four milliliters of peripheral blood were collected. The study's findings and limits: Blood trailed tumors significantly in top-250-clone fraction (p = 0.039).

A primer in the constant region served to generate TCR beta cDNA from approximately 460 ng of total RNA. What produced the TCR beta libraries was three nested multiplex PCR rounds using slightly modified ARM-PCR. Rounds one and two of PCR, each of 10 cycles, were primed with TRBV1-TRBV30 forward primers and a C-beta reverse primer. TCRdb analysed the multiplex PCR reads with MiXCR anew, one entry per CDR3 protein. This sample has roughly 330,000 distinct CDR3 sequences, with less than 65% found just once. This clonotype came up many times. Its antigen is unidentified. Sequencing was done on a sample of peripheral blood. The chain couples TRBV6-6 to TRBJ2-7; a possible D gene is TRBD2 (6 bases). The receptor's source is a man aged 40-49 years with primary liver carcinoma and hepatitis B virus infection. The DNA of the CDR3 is TGTGCCAGCAGTTACCTCGGGACTGACGAGCAGTACTTC. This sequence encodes CASSYLGTDEQYF.